The entry below describes one T cell receptor beta chain. The repertoire was sequenced with immunoSEQ multiplex PCR; TCRdb's copy has only in-frame clones and lacks some. The sample has 40,000 or so clones; 90% are singletons. The sample belongs to a study of T cell changes during pregnancy in multiple sclerosis. The length of the CDR3 is 13 residues. Between the trimmed V and J ends, which lost 4 bases and 7 bases, there was a span of 11 bases. Germline values: CDR1 SGHNT, CDR2 YENEEA. The sequence derives from a female donor in good health, enrolled as a control in a pregnancy study. The sequencing here drew on CD4+ T cells from peripheral blood mononuclear cells, taken in the first trimester of pregnancy. The chain joins TRBV11-3 to TRBJ2-1; maybe TRBD1 (5 bases). The CDR3 loop is CASSSPSGNEQFF. CDR3 nucleotides: TGTGCCAGCAGCTCCCCCTCAGGGAATGAGCAGTTCTTC.